This T cell receptor beta chain was retrieved from a study of beta chain features in type 1 diabetes. Points from the study as a whole: In every one of the four CD4+ subsets, TCRB CDR3s were moderately but significantly shorter in Type 1 diabetes patients.

A remark on this clone: What it binds is unknown.

The V gene lost 6 bases and the J gene lost 8 bases, with 19 bases spanning the gap. This CDR3 spans 14 amino acids. CDR1 is MNHNS, CDR2 SASEGT, per germline. Isolated RNA was reverse transcribed in full, so expressed TCRB transcripts were sequenced. TCRdb's copy holds only in-frame clones and misses some; the assay was immunoSEQ multiplex PCR. The sample has 600,000 to 700,000 clones; under 15% are singletons. The TCR originated in a man aged 18 to 29 with type 1 diabetes. Sequenced sample: naive CD4+ T cells from blood. J is TRBJ1-2 and V is TRBV6-1; tentative D call: TRBD1 (5 bases). CDR3 sequence: CASSVEPGPRGYTF. Written as DNA, the CDR3 is TGTGCCAGCAGCGTCGAGCCGGGGCCTAGGGGCTACACCTTC.